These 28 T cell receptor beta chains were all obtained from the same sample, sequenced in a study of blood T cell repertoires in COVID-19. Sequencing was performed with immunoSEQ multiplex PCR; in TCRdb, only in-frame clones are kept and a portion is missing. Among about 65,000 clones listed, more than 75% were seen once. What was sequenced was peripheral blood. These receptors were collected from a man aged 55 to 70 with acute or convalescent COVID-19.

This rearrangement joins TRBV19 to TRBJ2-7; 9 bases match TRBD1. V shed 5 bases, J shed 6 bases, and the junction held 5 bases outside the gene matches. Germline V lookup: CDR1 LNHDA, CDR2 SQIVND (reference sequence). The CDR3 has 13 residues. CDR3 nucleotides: TGTGCCAGTAGTCGGACAGGGGATAGCGAGCAGTACTTC. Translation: CASSRTGDSEQYF.

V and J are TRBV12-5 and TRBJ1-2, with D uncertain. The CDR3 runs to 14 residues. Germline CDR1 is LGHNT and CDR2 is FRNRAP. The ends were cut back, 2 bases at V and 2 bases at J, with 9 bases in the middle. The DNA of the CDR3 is TGTGCTAGTGGTTTGTCTATTCCAAACTATGGCTACACCTTC. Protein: CASGLSIPNYGYTF.

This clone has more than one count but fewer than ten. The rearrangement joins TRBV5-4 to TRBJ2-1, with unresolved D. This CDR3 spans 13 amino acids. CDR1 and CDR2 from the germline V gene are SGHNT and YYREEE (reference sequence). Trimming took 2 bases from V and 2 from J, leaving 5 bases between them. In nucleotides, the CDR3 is TGTGCCAGCAGCTTAATCGCCTACAATGAGCAGTTCTTC. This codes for CASSLIAYNEQFF.

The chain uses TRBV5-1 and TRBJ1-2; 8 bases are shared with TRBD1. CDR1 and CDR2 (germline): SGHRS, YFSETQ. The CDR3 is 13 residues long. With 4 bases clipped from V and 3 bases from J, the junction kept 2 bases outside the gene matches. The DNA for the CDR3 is TGCGCCAGCAGCCAGACAGGGGACTATGGCTACACCTTC. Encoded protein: CASSQTGDYGYTF.

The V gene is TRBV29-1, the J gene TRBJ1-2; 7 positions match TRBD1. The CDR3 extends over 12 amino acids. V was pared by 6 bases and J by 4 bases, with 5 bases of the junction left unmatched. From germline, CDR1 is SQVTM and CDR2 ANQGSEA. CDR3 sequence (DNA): TGCAGCGTCGAGGACAGGTCCTATGGCTACACCTTC. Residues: CSVEDRSYGYTF.

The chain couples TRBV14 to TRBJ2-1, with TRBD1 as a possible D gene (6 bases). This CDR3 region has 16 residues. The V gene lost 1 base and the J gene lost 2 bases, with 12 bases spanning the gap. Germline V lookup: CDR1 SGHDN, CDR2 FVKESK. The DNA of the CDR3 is TGTGCCAGCAGCCAAGTACAGGGCACAACCTACAATGAGCAGTTCTTC. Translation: CASSQVQGTTYNEQFF.

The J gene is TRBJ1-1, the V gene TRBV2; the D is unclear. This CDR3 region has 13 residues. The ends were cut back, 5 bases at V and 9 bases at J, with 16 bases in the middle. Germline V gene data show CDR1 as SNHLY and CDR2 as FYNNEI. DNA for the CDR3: TGTGCCAGCAGTCAGCAGCCGAGGAGTAAAGCTTTCTTT. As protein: CASSQQPRSKAFF.

The CDR3 loop is CASSLRQGNYGYTF. CDR3 in DNA: TGTGCCAGCAGTTTGCGGCAGGGAAACTATGGCTACACCTTC. V and J are TRBV28 and TRBJ1-2; D is perhaps TRBD1 (5 bases). The V gene's germline CDR1 is MDHEN and CDR2 SYDVKM. The CDR3 spans 14 residues. The germline V and J ends were trimmed by 3 bases and 2 bases, with 10 bases remaining between them.

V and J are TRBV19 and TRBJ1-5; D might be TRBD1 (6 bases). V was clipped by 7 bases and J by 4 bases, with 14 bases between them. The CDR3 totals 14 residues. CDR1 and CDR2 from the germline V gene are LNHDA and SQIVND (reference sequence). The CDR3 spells CASNEGHINQPQHF. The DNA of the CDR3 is TGTGCCAGTAACGAGGGACACATTAATCAGCCCCAGCATTTT.

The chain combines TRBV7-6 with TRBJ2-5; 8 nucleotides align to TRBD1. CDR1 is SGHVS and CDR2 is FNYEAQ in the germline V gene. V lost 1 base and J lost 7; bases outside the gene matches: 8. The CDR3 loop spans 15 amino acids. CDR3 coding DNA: TGTGCCAGCAGCTTAGGACCTGGACAGGGCAGGACCCAGTACTTC. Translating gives CASSLGPGQGRTQYF.

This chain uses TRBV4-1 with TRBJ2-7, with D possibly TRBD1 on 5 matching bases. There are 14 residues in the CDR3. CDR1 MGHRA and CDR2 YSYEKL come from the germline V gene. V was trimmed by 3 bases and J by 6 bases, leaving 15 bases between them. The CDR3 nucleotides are TGCGCCAGCAGCCAGCCGCCCGCAGGGTCCGAGCAGTACTTC. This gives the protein CASSQPPAGSEQYF.

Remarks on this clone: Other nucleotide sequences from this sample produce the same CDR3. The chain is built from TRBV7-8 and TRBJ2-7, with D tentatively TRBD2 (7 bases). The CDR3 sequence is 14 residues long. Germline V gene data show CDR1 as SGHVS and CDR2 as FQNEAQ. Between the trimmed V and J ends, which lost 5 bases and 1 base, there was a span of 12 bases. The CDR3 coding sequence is TGTGCCAGCAGCCCCGGGGGGCGATCCTACGAGCAGTACTTC. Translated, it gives CASSPGGRSYEQYF.

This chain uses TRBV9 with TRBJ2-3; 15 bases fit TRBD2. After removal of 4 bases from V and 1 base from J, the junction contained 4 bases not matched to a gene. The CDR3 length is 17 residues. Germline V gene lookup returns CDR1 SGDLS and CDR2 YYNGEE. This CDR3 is CASSRGLAGGRTDTQYF. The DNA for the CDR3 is TGTGCCAGCAGCAGGGGACTAGCGGGGGGCCGCACAGATACGCAGTATTTT.

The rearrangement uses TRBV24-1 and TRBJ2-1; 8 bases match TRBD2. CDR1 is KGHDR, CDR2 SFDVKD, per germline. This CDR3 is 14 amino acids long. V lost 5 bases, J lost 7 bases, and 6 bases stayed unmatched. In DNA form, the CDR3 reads TGTGCCACCAGTGTCGGGGGGGCTAAAAATGAGCAGTTCTTC. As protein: CATSVGGAKNEQFF.

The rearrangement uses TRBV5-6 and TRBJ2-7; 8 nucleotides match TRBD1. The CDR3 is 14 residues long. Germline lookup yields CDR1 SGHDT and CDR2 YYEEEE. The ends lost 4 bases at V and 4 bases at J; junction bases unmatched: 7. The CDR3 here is CASSAGTGRYEQYF. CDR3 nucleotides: TGTGCCAGCAGCGCAGGGACAGGACGATACGAGCAGTACTTC. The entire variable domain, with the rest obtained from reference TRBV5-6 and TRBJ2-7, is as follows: DAGVTQSPTHLIKTRGQQVTLRCSPKSGHDTVSWYQQALGQGPQFIFQYYEEEERQRGNFPDRFSGHQFPNYSSELNVNALLLGDSALYLCASSAGTGRYEQYFGPGTRLTVT.

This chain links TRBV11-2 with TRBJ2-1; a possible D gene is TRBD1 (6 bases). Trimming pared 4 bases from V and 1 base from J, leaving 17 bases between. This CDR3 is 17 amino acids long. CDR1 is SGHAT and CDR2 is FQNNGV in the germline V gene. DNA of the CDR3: TGTGCCAGCAGCTCTTACAGGGTGGGAAGGTCCTACAATGAGCAGTTCTTC. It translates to CASSSYRVGRSYNEQFF.

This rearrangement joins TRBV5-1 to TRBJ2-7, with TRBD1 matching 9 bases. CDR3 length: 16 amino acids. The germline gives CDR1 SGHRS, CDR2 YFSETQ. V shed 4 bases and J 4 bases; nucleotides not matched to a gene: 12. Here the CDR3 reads CASSPKTGGNIYEQYF. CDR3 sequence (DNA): TGCGCCAGCAGCCCGAAAACAGGGGGCAACATTTACGAGCAGTACTTC.

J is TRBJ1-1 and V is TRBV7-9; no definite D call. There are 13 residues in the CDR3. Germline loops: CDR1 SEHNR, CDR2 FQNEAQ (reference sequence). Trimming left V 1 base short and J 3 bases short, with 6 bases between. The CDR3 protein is CASSLEPDTEAFF. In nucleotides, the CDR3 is TGTGCCAGCAGCTTAGAGCCCGACACTGAAGCTTTCTTT.

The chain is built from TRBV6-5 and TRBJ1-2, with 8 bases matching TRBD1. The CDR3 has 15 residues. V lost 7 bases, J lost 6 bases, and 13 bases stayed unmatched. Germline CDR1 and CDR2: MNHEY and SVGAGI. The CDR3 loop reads CASIPGQALIDGYTF. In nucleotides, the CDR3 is TGTGCCAGCATCCCGGGACAGGCCCTGATCGATGGCTACACCTTC.

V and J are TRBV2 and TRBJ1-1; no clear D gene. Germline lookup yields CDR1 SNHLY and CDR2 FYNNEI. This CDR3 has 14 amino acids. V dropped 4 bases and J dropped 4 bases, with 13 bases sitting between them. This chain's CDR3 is CASSVSSGSTEAFF. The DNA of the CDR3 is TGTGCCAGCAGTGTGAGCTCGGGATCCACTGAAGCTTTCTTT.

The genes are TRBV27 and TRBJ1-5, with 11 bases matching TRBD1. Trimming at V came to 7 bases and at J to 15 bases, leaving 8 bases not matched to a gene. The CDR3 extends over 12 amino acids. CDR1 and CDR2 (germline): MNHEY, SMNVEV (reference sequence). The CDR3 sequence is CASIGTGGRWHF. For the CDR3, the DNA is TGTGCCAGCATCGGGACAGGGGGGCGTTGGCATTTT.

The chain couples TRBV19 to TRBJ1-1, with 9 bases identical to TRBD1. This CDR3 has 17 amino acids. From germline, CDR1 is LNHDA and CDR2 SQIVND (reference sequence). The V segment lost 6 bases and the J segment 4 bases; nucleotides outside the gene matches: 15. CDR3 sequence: CASRLWTGTGMGTEAFF. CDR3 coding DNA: TGTGCCAGTAGACTTTGGACCGGGACAGGGATGGGCACTGAAGCTTTCTTT.

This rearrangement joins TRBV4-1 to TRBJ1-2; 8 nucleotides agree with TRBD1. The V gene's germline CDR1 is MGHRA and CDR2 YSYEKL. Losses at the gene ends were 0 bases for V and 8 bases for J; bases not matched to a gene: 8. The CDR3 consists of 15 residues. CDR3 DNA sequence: TGCGCCAGCAGCCAAGAATGGCAGGGGGCGAAAGGCTACACCTTC. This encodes CASSQEWQGAKGYTF.

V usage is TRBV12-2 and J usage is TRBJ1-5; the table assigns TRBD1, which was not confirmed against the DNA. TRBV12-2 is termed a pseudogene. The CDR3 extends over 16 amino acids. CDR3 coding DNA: TGTGCAAGTCGCCTCGACAGGGGCGCAGGCAATCAGCCCCAGCATTTT. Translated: CASRLDRGAGNQPQHF.

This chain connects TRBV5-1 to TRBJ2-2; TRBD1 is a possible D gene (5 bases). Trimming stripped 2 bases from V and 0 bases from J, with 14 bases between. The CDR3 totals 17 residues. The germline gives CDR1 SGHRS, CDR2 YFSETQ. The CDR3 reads CASSLQARSPNTGELFF. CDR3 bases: TGCGCCAGCAGCTTACAGGCCCGCTCTCCGAACACCGGGGAGCTGTTTTTT.

The CDR3 protein is CSASDDRYNEQFF. As DNA, the CDR3 is TGCAGTGCTAGTGACGACAGATACAATGAGCAGTTCTTC. The chain carries TRBV20-1 and TRBJ2-1, with D tentatively TRBD1 (5 bases). The CDR3 spans 13 residues. Germline CDR1 DFQATT, CDR2 SNEGSKA (reference sequence). V lost 3 bases, J lost 4 bases, and 10 bases lay in between.

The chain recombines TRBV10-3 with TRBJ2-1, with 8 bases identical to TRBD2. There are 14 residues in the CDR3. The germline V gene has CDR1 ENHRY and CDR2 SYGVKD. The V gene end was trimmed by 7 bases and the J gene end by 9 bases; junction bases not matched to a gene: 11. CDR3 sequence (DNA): TGTGCCATCATGGGAGCGGGGGCCCTTGGTGAGCAGTTCTTC. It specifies CAIMGAGALGEQFF.

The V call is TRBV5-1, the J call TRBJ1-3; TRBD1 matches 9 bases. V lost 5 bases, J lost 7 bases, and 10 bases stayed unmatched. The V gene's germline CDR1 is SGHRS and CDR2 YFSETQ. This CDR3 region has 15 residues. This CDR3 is CASRPTGTGSNTIYF. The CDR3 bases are TGCGCCAGCAGGCCCACCGGGACAGGGTCGAACACCATATATTTT.